The 3 T cell receptor beta chains below all came from one sample that was sequenced in a study of control samples from healthy donors and cancer patients. TCRdb's table, derived via immunoSEQ multiplex PCR, lists solely in-frame clones and lacks some. Of tens of thousands of clones listed, 80% to 90% are singletons. The sequenced sample was PBMCs. The receptors shown here come from a woman aged 55-70 years with lung cancer.

The chain is built from TRBV6-5 and TRBJ1-2; 8 positions match TRBD1. Trimming removed 4 bases from V and 4 bases from J; junction bases left unmatched: 5. Germline values: CDR1 MNHEY, CDR2 SVGAGI. The CDR3 consists of 14 residues. The DNA for the CDR3 is TGTGCCAGCAGTTTATCAGGGGGCGGCTATGGCTACACCTTC. It yields the protein CASSLSGGGYGYTF.

V is TRBV6-1 and J is TRBJ1-1; D ambiguous. The CDR3 runs to 14 residues. Germline V gene sequence: CDR1 MNHNS, CDR2 SASEGT. V lost 1 base and J lost 0, with 6 bases in between. CDR3 residues: CASSEGGMNTEAFF. For the CDR3, the DNA is TGTGCCAGCAGTGAAGGAGGCATGAACACTGAAGCTTTCTTT.

The chain has TRBV18 and TRBJ1-5; a weak D match, TRBD1 (5 bases). The CDR3 spans 13 residues. V was trimmed by 2 bases and J by 6 bases, leaving 8 bases between them. Per the germline V gene, CDR1 is KGHSH and CDR2 is LQKENI. The CDR3, as DNA: TGTGCCAGCTCACCATCCCAGGGTCAGCCCCAGCATTTT. It translates to CASSPSQGQPQHF.